The 9 T cell receptor beta chains listed next were all sequenced from one sample in a study of T-cell reconstitution after alpha-beta-depleted transplantation in children. Preparation of the TCRbeta library used unique molecular identifiers. TCRdb passed the PCR reads through MiXCR, listing each CDR3 protein once. The sample carries fewer than 1 million distinct CDR3 sequences, 15% to 20% recorded once. Sequences were derived from PBMCs, mostly from graft donor cells, sampled 360 days after TCRalphabeta/CD19-depleted stem cell transplant. The receptors shown here come from a male patient younger than 18 who had a stem cell transplant for acute lymphoblastic leukemia, so the T cells may come from the graft donor.

This clonotype has just a few counts. The V and J genes are TRBV4-1 and TRBJ2-2; tentatively, D is TRBD1 (6 bases). The CDR3 has 15 amino acids. Per the germline V gene, CDR1 is MGHRA and CDR2 is YSYEKL. V was cut by 1 base and J by 5 bases, with 11 bases left in between. CDR3 residues: CASSQGPGVTGELFF. DNA for the CDR3: TGCGCCAGCAGCCAAGGGCCAGGGGTAACCGGGGAGCTGTTTTTT.

A remark on this clonotype: One base away lies a much larger clone, so this may be a sequencing read error. This likely comes from a read error, as the CDR3 has no conserved phenylalanine or tryptophan at its end. V gene TRBV12-3 or TRBV12-4 combines with J gene TRBJ2-5; maybe TRBD2 (5 bases). The germline V and J ends were trimmed by 3 bases and 5 bases, with 16 bases remaining between them. The CDR3 has 15 residues. CDR3 DNA: TGTGCCAGCAGTTTCGGGGATACGGGCGGGGAGACCCAGTACTGC. Protein sequence: CASSFGDTGGETQYC.

The gene calls are TRBV5-1 and TRBJ1-4, with unresolved D. CDR3 length: 13 residues. V was cut by 2 bases and J by 6 bases, with 8 bases left in between. CDR1 SGHRS and CDR2 YFSETQ come from the germline V gene. The DNA of the CDR3 is TGCGCCAGCAGCTTTCGGCCCTATGAAAAACTGTTTTTT. Encoded protein: CASSFRPYEKLFF. Supplemented by reference TRBV5-1 and TRBJ1-4, the full variable domain reads KAGVTQTPRYLIKTRGQQVTLSCSPISGHRSVSWYQQTPGQGLQFLFEYFSETQRNKGNFPGRFSGRQFSNSRSEMNVSTLELGDSALYLCASSFRPYEKLFFGSGTQLSVL.

This clonotype was recorded a few times. The chain is built from TRBV7-2 and TRBJ1-1; 9 bases are a match to TRBD1. The V gene end was trimmed by 4 bases and the J gene end by 3 bases; junction bases not matched to a gene: 6. Germline V gives CDR1 SGHTA, CDR2 FQGNSA. The CDR3 is 15 amino acids. The CDR3 is CASSYFGQGYTEAFF. The CDR3 DNA reads as TGTGCCAGCAGCTACTTCGGACAGGGGTACACTGAAGCTTTCTTT.

This clonotype showed up many times. The rearrangement joins TRBV20-1 to TRBJ2-7; D gene uncertain. The CDR3 contains 12 residues. From germline, CDR1 is DFQATT and CDR2 SNEGSKA (reference sequence). Deletions cut 0 bases from V and 3 bases from J, with 6 bases between. The CDR3 loop reads CSARDRHYEQYF. CDR3 DNA sequence: TGCAGTGCTAGAGATCGCCACTACGAGCAGTACTTC.

This clonotype was counted a few times. V gene TRBV5-1 combines with J gene TRBJ2-2, with D possibly TRBD1 on 5 matching bases. Trimming stripped 3 bases from V and 4 bases from J, with 13 bases between. Germline V CDR1 and CDR2: SGHRS, YFSETQ. CDR3 size: 15 residues. In DNA, the CDR3 is TGCGCCAGCAGCTCCCTACAGGTCCCCACCGGGGAGCTGTTTTTT. Protein sequence: CASSSLQVPTGELFF.

This chain links TRBV7-3 with TRBJ2-2; 10 bases map to TRBD2. Germline CDR1 SGHTA, CDR2 FQGTGA. V shed 5 bases and J 1 base; nucleotides not matched to a gene: 13. This CDR3 comprises 19 residues. DNA of the CDR3: TGTGCCAGCAGCCAATACCATTTAAGACTAGCGGGGAACACCGGGGAGCTGTTTTTT. It encodes CASSQYHLRLAGNTGELFF.

The chain uses TRBV5-1 and TRBJ1-3; the D gene is possibly TRBD1 (5 bases). The length of the CDR3 is 14 residues. The V gene lost 6 bases and the J gene lost 3 bases, with 13 bases spanning the gap. Germline V CDR1 and CDR2: SGHRS, YFSETQ. DNA of the CDR3: TGCGCCAGCACCCCGGTGGGGGTTGGAAACACCATATATTTT. This translates into CASTPVGVGNTIYF.

This clonotype appeared a few times. The J gene is TRBJ2-5, the V gene TRBV18; D is unclear. Germline V gene lookup returns CDR1 KGHSH and CDR2 LQKENI. V was clipped by 3 bases and J by 5 bases, with 10 bases between them. The CDR3 extends over 13 amino acids. The CDR3 is CASSPRGMETQYF. CDR3 nucleotides: TGTGCCAGCTCACCTCGTGGCATGGAGACCCAGTACTTC.